This T cell receptor beta chain was captured in a study of technical replicates of blood from a few donors. Measured with immunoSEQ multiplex PCR; TCRdb has only the in-frame clones, and not every one. This sample carries fewer than 85,000 clones, 90% to 95% of them seen once, and the ten largest clones take roughly 4.5%. V dropped 1 base and J dropped 3 bases, with 9 bases sitting between them. The CDR3 is 14 residues long. CDR1 is SGHTA and CDR2 is FQGNSA in the germline V gene. The receptor's source is a human donor in good health. Some clones in this sample may be carry-over from other donors' samples. The chain couples TRBV7-2 to TRBJ1-2, with D possibly being TRBD1 (5 bases). The sequenced sample consisted of PBMCs. The chain's CDR3 is CASSLVGADYGYTF. The CDR3 DNA reads TGTGCCAGCAGCTTAGTTGGGGCAGACTATGGCTACACCTTC. The full variable domain, its missing parts supplied by reference TRBV7-2 and TRBJ1-2, is GAGVSQSPSNKVTEKGKDVELRCDPISGHTALYWYRQSLGQGLEFLIYFQGNSAPDKSGLPSDRFSAERTGGSVSTLTIQRTQQEDSAVYLCASSLVGADYGYTFGSGTRLTVV.